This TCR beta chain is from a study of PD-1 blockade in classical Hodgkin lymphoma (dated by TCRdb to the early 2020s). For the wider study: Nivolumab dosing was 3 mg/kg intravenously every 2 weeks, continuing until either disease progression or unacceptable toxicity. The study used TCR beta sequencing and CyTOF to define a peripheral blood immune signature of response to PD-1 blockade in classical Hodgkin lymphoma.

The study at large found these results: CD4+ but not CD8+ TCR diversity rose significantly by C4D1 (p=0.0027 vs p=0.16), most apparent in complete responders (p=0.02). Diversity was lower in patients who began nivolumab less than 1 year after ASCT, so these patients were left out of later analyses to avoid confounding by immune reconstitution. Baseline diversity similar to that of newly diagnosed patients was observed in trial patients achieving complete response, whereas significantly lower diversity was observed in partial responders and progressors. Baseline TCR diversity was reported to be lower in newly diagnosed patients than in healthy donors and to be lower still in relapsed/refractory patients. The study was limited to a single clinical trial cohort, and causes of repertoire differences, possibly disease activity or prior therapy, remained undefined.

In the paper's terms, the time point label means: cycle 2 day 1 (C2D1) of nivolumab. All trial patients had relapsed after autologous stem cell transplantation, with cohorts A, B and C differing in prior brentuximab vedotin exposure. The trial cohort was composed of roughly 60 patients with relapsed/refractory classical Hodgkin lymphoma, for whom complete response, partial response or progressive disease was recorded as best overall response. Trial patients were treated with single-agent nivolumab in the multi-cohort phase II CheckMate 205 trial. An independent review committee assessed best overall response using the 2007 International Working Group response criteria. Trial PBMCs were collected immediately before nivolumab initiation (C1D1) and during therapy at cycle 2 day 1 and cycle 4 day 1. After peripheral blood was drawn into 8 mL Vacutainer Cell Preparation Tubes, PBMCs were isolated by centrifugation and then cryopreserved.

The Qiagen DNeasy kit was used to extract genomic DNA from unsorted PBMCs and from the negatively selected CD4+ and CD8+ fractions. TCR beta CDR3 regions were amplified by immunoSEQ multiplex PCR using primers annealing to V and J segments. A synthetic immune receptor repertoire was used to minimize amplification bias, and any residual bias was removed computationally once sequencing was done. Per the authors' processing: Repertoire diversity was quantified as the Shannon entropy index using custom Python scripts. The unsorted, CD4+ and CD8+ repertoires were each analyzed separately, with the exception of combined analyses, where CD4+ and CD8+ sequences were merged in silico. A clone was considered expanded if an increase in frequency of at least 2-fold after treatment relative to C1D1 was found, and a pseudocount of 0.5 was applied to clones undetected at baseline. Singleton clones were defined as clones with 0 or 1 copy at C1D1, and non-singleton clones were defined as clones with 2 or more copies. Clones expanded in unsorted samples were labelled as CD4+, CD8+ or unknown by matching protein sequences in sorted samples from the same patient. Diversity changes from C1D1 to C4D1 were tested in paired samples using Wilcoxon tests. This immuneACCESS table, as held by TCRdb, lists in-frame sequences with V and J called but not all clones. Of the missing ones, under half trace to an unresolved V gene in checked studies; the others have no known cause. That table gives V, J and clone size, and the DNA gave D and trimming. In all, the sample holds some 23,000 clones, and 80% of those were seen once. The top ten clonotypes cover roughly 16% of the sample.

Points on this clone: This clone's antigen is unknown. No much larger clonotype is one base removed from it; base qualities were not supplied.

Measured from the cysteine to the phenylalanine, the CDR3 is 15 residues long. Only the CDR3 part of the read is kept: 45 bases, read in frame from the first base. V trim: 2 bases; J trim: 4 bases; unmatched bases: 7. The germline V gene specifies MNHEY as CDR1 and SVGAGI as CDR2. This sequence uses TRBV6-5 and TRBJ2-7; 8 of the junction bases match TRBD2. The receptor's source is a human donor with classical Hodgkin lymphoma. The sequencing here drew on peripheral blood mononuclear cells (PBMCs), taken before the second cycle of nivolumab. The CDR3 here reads CASSYSTSGKYEQYF. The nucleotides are TGTGCCAGCAGTTACAGTACTAGCGGAAAATACGAGCAGTACTTC.